Each of the 27 T cell receptor beta chains below was sequenced from the same sample in a study of cytomegalovirus exposure and HLA in healthy donors. The study ran its PCR with 60 Vbeta and 13 Jbeta primers. Here immunoSEQ multiplex PCR was the method, and the copy in TCRdb shows in-frame clones only, minus some. The sample lists 95,000 or so clones, 81% seen once, with around 4.2% in the top ten. Sequenced material: PBMCs. These receptors all stem from a woman in her 70s in good health and CMV-seropositive.

V is TRBV12-5 and J is TRBJ2-5; D perhaps matches TRBD1 (6 bases). The germline gives CDR1 LGHNT, CDR2 FRNRAP. The length of the CDR3 is 16 residues. Trimming pared 6 bases from V and 0 bases from J, leaving 17 bases between. CDR3 DNA sequence: TGTGCTAGTGGCCCGCCGGGACAAAGGTACCAAGAGACCCAGTACTTC. It yields the protein CASGPPGQRYQETQYF.

This clone has just a few counts. The chain links TRBV18 to TRBJ1-2; TRBD1 agrees at 9 bases. The CDR3 runs 14 residues. CDR1 and CDR2 from the germline V gene are KGHSH and LQKENI. Trimming cost V 1 base and J 6 bases; bases outside gene matches: 3. The CDR3 coding sequence is TGTGCCAGCTCACCACGGGGGACAGGGAATGGCTACACCTTC. This codes for CASSPRGTGNGYTF. The full variable domain, rest sourced from reference TRBV18 and TRBJ1-2, is NAGVMQNPRHLVRRRGQEARLRCSPMKGHSHVYWYRQLPEEGLKFMVYLQKENIIDESGMPKERFSAEFPKEGPSILRIQQVVRGDSAAYFCASSPRGTGNGYTFGSGTRLTVV.

J is TRBJ2-1 and V is TRBV4-1; 12 bases agree with TRBD2. Germline CDR1 is MGHRA and CDR2 is YSYEKL. The CDR3 contains 15 residues. Germline trimming cut 6 bases from V and 3 bases from J; bases unmatched to any gene: 3. The CDR3 is CASSSTSGSYNEQFF. The CDR3 region has the DNA TGCGCCAGCAGTTCGACTAGCGGGAGCTACAATGAGCAGTTCTTC.

This clone was found once. The V call is TRBV5-4, the J call TRBJ1-1; perhaps TRBD1 as D (5 bases). The V gene's germline CDR1 is SGHNT and CDR2 YYREEE (reference sequence). The V end lost 5 bases, the J end lost 3 bases, and 14 bases lay between the germline ends. This CDR3 is 14 amino acids long. The CDR3 DNA is TGTGCCAGCAGAGCAAGGGCGGGGGACACTGAAGCTTTCTTT. Protein product: CASRARAGDTEAFF.

This chain uses TRBV18 with TRBJ1-1; 7 bases are a match to TRBD1. Germline V gene lookup returns CDR1 KGHSH and CDR2 LQKENI. The CDR3 contains 14 residues. The V and J ends lost 2 bases and 2 bases, in that order; junction bases with no gene match: 2. This chain's CDR3 is CASSPNRGNTEAFF. DNA of the CDR3: TGTGCCAGCTCACCAAACAGGGGAAACACTGAAGCTTTCTTT.

V is TRBV5-5 and J is TRBJ2-7, with TRBD1 as a possible D gene (6 bases). The V gene lost 2 bases and the J gene lost 2 bases, with 8 bases spanning the gap. From germline, CDR1 is SGHKS and CDR2 YYEKEE (reference sequence). The CDR3 extends over 13 amino acids. CDR3 protein: CASSLWGPYEQYF. Written as DNA, the CDR3 is TGTGCCAGCAGCTTATGGGGGCCCTACGAGCAGTACTTC.

About this clone itself: An end of the junction differs from the germline gene, which may be a read error. The rearrangement uses TRBV7-9 and TRBJ1-2, with 7 bases fitting TRBD1. CDR3 length: 13 amino acids. Germline-derived CDR1 and CDR2 are SEHNR and FQNEAQ (reference sequence). The CDR3 here is CSSSRSGGYGYTF. The CDR3 region has the DNA TGTTCCAGCAGCCGATCAGGGGGCTATGGCTACACCTTC.

The chain employs TRBV7-3 and TRBJ2-2, with a weak D call TRBD2 (5 bases). CDR1 is SGHTA, CDR2 FQGTGA, per germline. This CDR3 is 15 amino acids long. The V gene lost 2 bases and the J gene lost 5 bases, with 12 bases spanning the gap. The CDR3 loop is CASSLVGVGTGELFF. As DNA, the CDR3 is TGTGCCAGCAGCTTAGTGGGAGTGGGGACCGGGGAGCTGTTTTTT.

V gene TRBV15 combines with J gene TRBJ1-5; D not certain. This CDR3 has 15 residues. V was trimmed by 0 bases and J by 6 bases, leaving 12 bases between them. Germline assignment: CDR1 LNHNV and CDR2 YYDKDF (reference sequence). In nucleotides, the CDR3 is TGTGCCACCAGCAGAGATCCGGGAACGAGTCAGCCCCAGCATTTT. Translating it yields CATSRDPGTSQPQHF.

This chain links TRBV19 with TRBJ1-5; D remains ambiguous. V was cut by 2 bases and J by 2 bases, with 13 bases left in between. The CDR3 runs 16 residues. In germline, CDR1 is LNHDA, CDR2 SQIVND (reference sequence). Here the CDR3 reads CASSIRQPEGNQPQHF. In nucleotides, the CDR3 is TGTGCCAGTAGTATAAGGCAGCCGGAGGGCAATCAGCCCCAGCATTTT.

The chain couples TRBV4-1 to TRBJ2-7; possibly TRBD2 for D (5 bases). V dropped 1 base and J dropped 3 bases, with 13 bases sitting between them. The CDR3 covers 15 residues. CDR1 is MGHRA and CDR2 is YSYEKL in the germline V gene. The DNA of the CDR3 is TGCGCCAGCAGCCAAGTATTGACGGGAAACTACGAGCAGTACTTC. Translating gives CASSQVLTGNYEQYF.

This chain links TRBV6-6 with TRBJ2-2, with no clear D. V was pared by 7 bases and J by 2 bases, with 14 bases between. In germline, CDR1 is MNHNY, CDR2 SVGAGI (reference sequence). CDR3 length equals 15 residues. In DNA, the CDR3 is TGTGCCAGCACAAGTCTGACTTCTAACACCGGGGAGCTGTTTTTT. It codes for CASTSLTSNTGELFF.

The chain combines TRBV19 with TRBJ2-3; TRBD2 might be the D (6 bases). With 4 bases removed from V and 0 bases from J, the gap between germline ends came to 11 bases. The CDR3 covers 15 residues. Germline lookup yields CDR1 LNHDA and CDR2 SQIVND (reference sequence). CDR3 DNA sequence: TGTGCCAGTAGTACGGGAGTTACGAGCACAGATACGCAGTATTTT. Its translation is CASSTGVTSTDTQYF. Based on the CDR3 plus reference TRBV19 and TRBJ2-3, the full variable domain is DGGITQSPKYLFRKEGQNVTLSCEQNLNHDAMYWYRQDPGQGLRLIYYSQIVNDFQKGDIAEGYSVSREKKESFPLTVTSAQKNPTAFYLCASSTGVTSTDTQYFGPGTRLTVL.

The chain is built from TRBV11-1 and TRBJ1-1, with D possibly TRBD1 on 6 matching bases. Germline V gives CDR1 SGHAT, CDR2 FQDESV (reference sequence). Trimming pared 7 bases from V and 7 bases from J, leaving 16 bases between. CDR3 length equals 13 residues. The CDR3 nucleotides read TGTGCCAGCACCCTCCCAGGGGCCAGTGAAGCTTTCTTT. Translating gives CASTLPGASEAFF.

This clone occurred a few times. This chain joins TRBV7-2 and TRBJ2-7, with TRBD1 identical over 7 bases. Losses at the gene ends were 5 bases for V and 6 bases for J; bases not matched to a gene: 13. This CDR3 has 15 amino acids. Germline values: CDR1 SGHTA, CDR2 FQGNSA. CDR3 sequence reads: CASSHTTGPGSEQYF. The CDR3 region has the DNA TGTGCCAGCAGCCATACGACAGGGCCTGGGAGCGAGCAGTACTTC. Using reference TRBV7-2 and TRBJ2-7 for the parts outside the CDR3, the full variable domain is GAGVSQSPSNKVTEKGKDVELRCDPISGHTALYWYRQSLGQGLEFLIYFQGNSAPDKSGLPSDRFSAERTGGSVSTLTIQRTQQEDSAVYLCASSHTTGPGSEQYFGPGTRLTVT.

CDR3 nucleotides: TGTGCCAGCAGTGAATCTGGCAGGGGCCACGAGCAGTACTTC. Translated: CASSESGRGHEQYF. The chain employs TRBV25-1 and TRBJ2-7; a possible D gene is TRBD1 (6 bases). The CDR3 length is 14 residues. Trimming cost V 1 base and J 5 bases, with 12 bases left between them. The germline V gene has CDR1 MGHDK and CDR2 SYGVNS.

V is TRBV18 and J is TRBJ2-1; 11 bases are shared with TRBD2. CDR1 KGHSH and CDR2 LQKENI come from the germline V gene. V shed 3 bases and J 4 bases; nucleotides not matched to a gene: 5. The CDR3 length is 16 residues. CDR3 sequence: CASSPPTSGRYNEQFF. The DNA for the CDR3 is TGTGCCAGCTCACCCCCTACTAGCGGGAGATACAATGAGCAGTTCTTC.

Written as DNA, the CDR3 is TGTGCCAGCACTACTACGGGACAGCTTGAAGCTTTCTTT. Translated, it gives CASTTTGQLEAFF. The rearrangement links TRBV2 to TRBJ1-1; 7 positions agree with TRBD1. The CDR3 totals 13 residues. V was clipped by 7 bases and J by 7 bases; unmatched bases: 9. CDR1 and CDR2 from the germline V gene are SNHLY and FYNNEI.

This clone was recorded many times. The chain joins TRBV4-3 to TRBJ1-3; 9 nucleotides match TRBD1. V lost 3 bases and J lost 0; bases outside the gene matches: 3. The CDR3 is 16 residues long. Germline assignment: CDR1 LGHNA and CDR2 YSLEER. The CDR3 DNA is TGCGCCAGCAGCCAGGACAGGGGAAGCTCTGGAAACACCATATATTTT. Translating gives CASSQDRGSSGNTIYF.

V gene TRBV19 combines with J gene TRBJ2-7, with 7 nucleotides matching TRBD2. This CDR3 region has 15 residues. The germline CDR1 and CDR2 sequences are LNHDA and SQIVND (reference sequence). V shed 4 bases and J 4 bases; nucleotides not matched to a gene: 10. CDR3 in amino acids: CASSTLEGGPYEQYF. Written as DNA, the CDR3 is TGTGCCAGTAGTACCTTAGAGGGAGGGCCGTACGAGCAGTACTTC.

The chain carries TRBV5-6 and TRBJ2-2; TRBD1 might be the D (6 bases). Between the trimmed V and J ends, which lost 1 base and 3 bases, there was a span of 10 bases. Germline assignment: CDR1 SGHDT and CDR2 YYEEEE. This CDR3 region has 15 residues. Here the CDR3 reads CASSLLQGYTGELFF. CDR3 DNA: TGTGCCAGCAGCTTGCTTCAGGGGTACACCGGGGAGCTGTTTTTT.

This clone was counted between two and nine times. The rearrangement joins TRBV6-6 to TRBJ2-7; 7 nucleotides align to TRBD2. From germline, CDR1 is MNHNY and CDR2 SVGAGI (reference sequence). After removal of 7 bases from V and 0 bases from J, the junction contained 9 bases not matched to a gene. The CDR3 has 15 amino acids. The CDR3 reads CASTPGGGLSYEQYF. The CDR3 DNA follows: TGTGCCAGCACCCCTGGGGGGGGACTCTCCTACGAGCAGTACTTC.

This clone was found once. This chain uses TRBV5-1 with TRBJ2-7; D might be TRBD2 (6 bases). CDR1 is SGHRS, CDR2 YFSETQ, per germline. Deletions cut 0 bases from V and 0 bases from J, with 13 bases between. CDR3 length: 16 amino acids. This chain's CDR3 is CASSLGTGDPSYEQYF. CDR3 bases: TGCGCCAGCAGCTTGGGTACGGGGGACCCCTCCTACGAGCAGTACTTC. Together with reference TRBV5-1 and TRBJ2-7, the CDR3 gives the full variable domain: KAGVTQTPRYLIKTRGQQVTLSCSPISGHRSVSWYQQTPGQGLQFLFEYFSETQRNKGNFPGRFSGRQFSNSRSEMNVSTLELGDSALYLCASSLGTGDPSYEQYFGPGTRLTVT.

This chain links TRBV4-1 with TRBJ1-4; D possibly corresponds to TRBD1 (6 bases). The CDR3 has 17 amino acids. The germline gives CDR1 MGHRA, CDR2 YSYEKL. Trimming pared 1 base from V and 2 bases from J, leaving 14 bases between. The CDR3 region has the DNA TGCGCCAGCAGCCAAGTAGGGGGACGAGGTACTAATGAAAAACTGTTTTTT. Translating gives CASSQVGGRGTNEKLFF.

V gene TRBV5-1 combines with J gene TRBJ1-2; 7 bases line up with TRBD1. V lost 4 bases to trimming and J lost 6 bases; unmatched junction nucleotides: 9. Germline CDR1 is SGHRS and CDR2 is YFSETQ. CDR3 length: 14 amino acids. The CDR3 bases are TGCGCCAGCAGCACGCGACAGGGACCGGATGGCTACACCTTC. Encoded protein: CASSTRQGPDGYTF.

This clone was seen only a few times. The chain couples TRBV5-5 to TRBJ1-5, with D perhaps matching TRBD1 (5 bases). This CDR3 has 17 residues. Germline loops: CDR1 SGHKS, CDR2 YYEKEE (reference sequence). With 4 bases removed from V and 4 bases from J, the gap between germline ends came to 21 bases. CDR3 bases: TGTGCCAGCAGCGCCGGAGGCGCGCAGGGAGGGAATCAGCCCCAGCATTTT. Protein: CASSAGGAQGGNQPQHF.

The gene calls are TRBV6-5 and TRBJ1-5; a weak D match, TRBD1 (6 bases). The CDR3 has 13 residues. V lost 6 bases to trimming and J lost 5 bases, with 11 bases between them. The V gene's germline CDR1 is MNHEY and CDR2 SVGAGI. CDR3 coding DNA: TGTGCCAGCAGACGGGACAATTATCAGCCCCAGCATTTT. Amino acids: CASRRDNYQPQHF.